The clone carrying this TCR beta chain was counted at least ten times. What it binds is not known. The sample belongs to a study of Graves' ophthalmopathy and Graves' hyperthyroidism. Whole-study results and caveats: The majority of expanded thyroid clonotypes above 0.001 frequency also occurred in blood.

RNA served as the template for amplifying TCR beta CDR3 regions. Investigators did first-round RT-PCR with HTBI primers, then second-round multiplex PCR. TCRdb independently ran MiXCR on the multiplex PCR reads; one entry per CDR3 protein. The sample yields some 370,000 distinct CDR3 sequences, about 15% seen once. If no ophthalmopathy appeared within 18 months of follow-up, hyperthyroidism was termed stable. Lactation, pregnancy, uncontrolled infections and other autoimmune diseases were all grounds for excluding patients. V was cut by 2 bases and J by 3 bases, with 11 bases left in between. This CDR3 contains 13 residues. CDR1 and CDR2 (germline): GTSNPN, SVGIG (reference sequence).

The clonotype was recovered from an adult woman with stable Graves' hyperthyroidism. The chain recombines TRBV30 with TRBJ2-7; D may match TRBD1 or TRBD2 (5 bases each). The specimen sequenced was peripheral blood. The CDR3 nucleotides read TGTGCCTGGAGTACCGGGACCTACTACGAGCAGTACTTC. Translated, it gives CAWSTGTYYEQYF. The complete variable domain, with remaining parts taken from reference TRBV30 and TRBJ2-7, reads SQTIHQWPATLVQPVGSPLSLECTVEGTSNPNLYWYRQAAGRGLQLLFYSVGIGQISSEVPQNLSASRPQDRQFILSSKKLLLSDSGFYLCAWSTGTYYEQYFGPGTRLTVT.